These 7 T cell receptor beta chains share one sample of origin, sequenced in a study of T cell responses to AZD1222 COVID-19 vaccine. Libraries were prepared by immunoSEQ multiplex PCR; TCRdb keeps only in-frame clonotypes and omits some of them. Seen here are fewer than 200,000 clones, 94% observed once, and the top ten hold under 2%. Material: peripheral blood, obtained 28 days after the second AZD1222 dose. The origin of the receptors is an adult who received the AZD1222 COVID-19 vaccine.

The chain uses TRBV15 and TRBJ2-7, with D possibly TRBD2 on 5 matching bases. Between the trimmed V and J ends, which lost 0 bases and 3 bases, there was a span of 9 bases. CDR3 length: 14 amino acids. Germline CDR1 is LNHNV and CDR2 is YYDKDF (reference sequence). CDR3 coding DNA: TGTGCCACCAGCAGAGAGGGCAGCGGCTACGAGCAGTACTTC. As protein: CATSREGSGYEQYF.

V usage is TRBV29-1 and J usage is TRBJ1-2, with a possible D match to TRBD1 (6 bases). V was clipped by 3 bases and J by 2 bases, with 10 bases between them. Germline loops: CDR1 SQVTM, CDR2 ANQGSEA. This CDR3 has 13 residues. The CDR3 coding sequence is TGCAGCGTTGACAGGGGAGGGAACTATGGCTACACCTTC. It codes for CSVDRGGNYGYTF.

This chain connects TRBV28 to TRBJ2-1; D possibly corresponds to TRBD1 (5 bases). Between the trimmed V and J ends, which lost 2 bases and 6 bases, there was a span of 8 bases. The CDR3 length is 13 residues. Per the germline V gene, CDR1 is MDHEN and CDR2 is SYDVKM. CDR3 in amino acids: CASSLGAFNEQFF. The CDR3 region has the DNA TGTGCCAGCAGTTTAGGGGCTTTCAATGAGCAGTTCTTC.

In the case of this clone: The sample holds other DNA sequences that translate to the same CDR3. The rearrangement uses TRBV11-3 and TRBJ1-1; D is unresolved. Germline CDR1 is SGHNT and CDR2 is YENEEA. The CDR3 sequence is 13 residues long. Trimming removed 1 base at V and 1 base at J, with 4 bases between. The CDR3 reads CASSLGGNTEAFF. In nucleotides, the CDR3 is TGTGCCAGCAGCTTAGGAGGGAACACTGAAGCTTTCTTT.

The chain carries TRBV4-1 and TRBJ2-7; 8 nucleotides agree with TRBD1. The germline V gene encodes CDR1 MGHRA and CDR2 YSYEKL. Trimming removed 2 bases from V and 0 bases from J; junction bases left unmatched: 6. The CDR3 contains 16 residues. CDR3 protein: CASSQQDRGNSYEQYF. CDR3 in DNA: TGCGCCAGCAGCCAACAAGACAGGGGAAACTCCTACGAGCAGTACTTC.

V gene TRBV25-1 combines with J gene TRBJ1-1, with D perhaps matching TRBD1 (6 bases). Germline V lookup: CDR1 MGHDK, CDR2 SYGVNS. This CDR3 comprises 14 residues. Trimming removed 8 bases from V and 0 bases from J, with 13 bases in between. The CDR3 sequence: CASRVRGMNTEAFF. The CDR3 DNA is TGTGCCAGCCGGGTAAGGGGGATGAACACTGAAGCTTTCTTT.

The DNA of the CDR3 is TGTGCCAGCAGTGACTTCCTTAGCGGGGATTACAATGAGCAGTTCTTC. Protein sequence: CASSDFLSGDYNEQFF. The chain recombines TRBV6-4 with TRBJ2-1; 8 bases fit TRBD2. The CDR3 extends over 16 amino acids. With V trimmed by 1 base and J by 4 bases, 6 bases remained unmatched. Germline V gene data show CDR1 as MRHNA and CDR2 as SNTAGT.